What follows is one TCR beta chain and its context. The repertoire was sequenced with immunoSEQ multiplex PCR; TCRdb's copy has only in-frame clones and lacks some. The repertoire consists of 250,000 to 300,000 clones, with about nine tenths occurring once and the leading ten covering over 2%. The sample comes from a study of blood T cell repertoires in COVID-19. The CDR3 runs 15 residues. Losses at the gene ends were 5 bases for V and 5 bases for J; bases not matched to a gene: 7. The V gene's germline CDR1 is SGHVS and CDR2 FNYEAQ. Followed over time, Seattle patients had been enrolled while infection was active.

The sample comprised peripheral blood. The clonotype originates from a woman between 25 and 40 years old with COVID-19, enrolled during active disease. The chain employs TRBV7-6 and TRBJ2-5, with 11 bases matching TRBD2. Written as DNA, the CDR3 is TGTGCCAGCAGCCCAACTAGCGGGAGTCTGGAGACCCAGTACTTC. It is translated as CASSPTSGSLETQYF.